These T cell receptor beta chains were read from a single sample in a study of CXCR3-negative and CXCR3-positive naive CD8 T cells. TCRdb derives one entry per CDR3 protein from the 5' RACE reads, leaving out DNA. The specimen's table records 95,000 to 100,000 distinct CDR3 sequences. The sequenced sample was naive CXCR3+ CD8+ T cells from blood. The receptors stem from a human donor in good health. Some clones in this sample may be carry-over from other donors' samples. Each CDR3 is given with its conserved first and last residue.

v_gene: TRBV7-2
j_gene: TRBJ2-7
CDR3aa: CASSVGAGGEAADLGVDEQYF

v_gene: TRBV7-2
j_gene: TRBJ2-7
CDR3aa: CASSLVSDYEQYF

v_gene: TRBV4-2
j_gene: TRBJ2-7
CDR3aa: CASSQGQYEQYF

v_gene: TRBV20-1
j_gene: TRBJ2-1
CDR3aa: CSAPQRGTTNEQFF

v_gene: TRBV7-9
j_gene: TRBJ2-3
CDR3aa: CASSPFGAGPSTDTQYF

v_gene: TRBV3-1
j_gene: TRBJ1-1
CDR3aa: CASSQEQGLSTEAFF

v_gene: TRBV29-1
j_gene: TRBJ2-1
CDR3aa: CSVEGEGLALNEQFF

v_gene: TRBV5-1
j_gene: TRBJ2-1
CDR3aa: CASSLAPPPSCNEQFF

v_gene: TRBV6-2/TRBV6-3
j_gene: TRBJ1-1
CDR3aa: CASSFPPMNTEAFF

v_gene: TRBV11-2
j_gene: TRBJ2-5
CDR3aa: CASSLGWYTGETQYF

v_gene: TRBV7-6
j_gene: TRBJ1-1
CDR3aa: CASSLGQRPMNTEAFF

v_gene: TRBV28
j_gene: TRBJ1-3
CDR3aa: CASSLRGGGNTIYF

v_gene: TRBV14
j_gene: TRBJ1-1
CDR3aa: CASSTLTEGGASDTEAFF

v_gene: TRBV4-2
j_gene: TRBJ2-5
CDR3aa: CASSQSYTSPQETQYF

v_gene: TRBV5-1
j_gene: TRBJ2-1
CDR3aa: CASSPRFVFDEQFF

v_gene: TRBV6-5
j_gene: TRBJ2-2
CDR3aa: CASSYSTGDRGTGELFF

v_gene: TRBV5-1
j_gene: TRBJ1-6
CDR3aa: CASSPRDEDSPLHF

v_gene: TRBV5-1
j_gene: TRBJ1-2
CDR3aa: CASSLVRDANGYTF

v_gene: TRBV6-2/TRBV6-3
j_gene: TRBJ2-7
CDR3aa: CASSYALRDRGVFDEQYF

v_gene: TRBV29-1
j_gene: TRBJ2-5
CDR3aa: CSVAGLTSGVWETQYF

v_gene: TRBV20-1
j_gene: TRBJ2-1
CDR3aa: CSARPAFGGFEQFF

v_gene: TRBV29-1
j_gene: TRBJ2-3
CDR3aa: CSAGLAGVLDTQYF

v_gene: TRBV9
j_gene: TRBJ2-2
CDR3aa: CASSVGGWELFF

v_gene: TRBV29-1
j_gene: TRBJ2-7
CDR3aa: CSVELVQGFYYEQYF

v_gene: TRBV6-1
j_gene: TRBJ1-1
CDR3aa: CASRSPGTEAFF

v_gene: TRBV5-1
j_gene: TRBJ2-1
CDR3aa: CASSLALLGAGDHNEQFF

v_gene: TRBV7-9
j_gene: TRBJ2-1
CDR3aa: CASRPGTGGSNEQFF

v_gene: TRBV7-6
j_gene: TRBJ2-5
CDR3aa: CASSLGSVETQYF

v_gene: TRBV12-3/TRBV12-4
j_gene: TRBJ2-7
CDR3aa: CASTDPGIDEQYF

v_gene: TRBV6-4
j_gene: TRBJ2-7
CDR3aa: CASSEWASYEQYF

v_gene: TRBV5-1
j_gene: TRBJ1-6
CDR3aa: CASSLESGGRILPLHF

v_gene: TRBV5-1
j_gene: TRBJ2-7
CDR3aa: CASSLEGAHPSYEQYF

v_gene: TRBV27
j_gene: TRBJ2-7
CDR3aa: CASRTLAYEQYF

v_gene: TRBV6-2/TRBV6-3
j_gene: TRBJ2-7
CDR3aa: CASTHLASLYEQYF

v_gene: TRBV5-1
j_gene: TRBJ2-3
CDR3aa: CASSPDSWVTDTQYF

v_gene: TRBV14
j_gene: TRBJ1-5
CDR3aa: CASSQEGQLSENNQPQHF

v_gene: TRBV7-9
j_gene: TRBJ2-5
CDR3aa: CASNPGLEETQYF

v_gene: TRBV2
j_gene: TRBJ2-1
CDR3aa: CASSERGGAYNEQFF

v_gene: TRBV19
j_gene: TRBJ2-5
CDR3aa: CASSIMSLAGEETQYF

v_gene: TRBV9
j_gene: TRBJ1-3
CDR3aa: CASSPRQTSGNTIYF

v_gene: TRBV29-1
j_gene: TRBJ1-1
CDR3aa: CSVELNTEAFF

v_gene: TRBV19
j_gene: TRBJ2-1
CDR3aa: CASSIVGYNEQFF